This T cell receptor (beta chain) was recorded in a study of T cell responses to AZD1222 COVID-19 vaccine. The CDR3 length is 15 residues. Per germline, CDR1 SNHLY and CDR2 FYNNEI. Losses at the gene ends were 5 bases for V and 2 bases for J; bases not matched to a gene: 7. This clone is a singleton in its sample. The target antigen is unknown. Study-wide results and caveats: Donors, mostly white British, included more females; clonal diversity was possibly underestimated. Regions left unmutated in variants are reportedly the target of nearly half of spike-specific TCRs. An increase in Spike-specific TCR breadth and depth was observed after two AZD1222 doses.

Clones were read by immunoSEQ multiplex PCR, and TCRdb kept only the in-frame ones, dropping some. Of 150,000 to 200,000 clones in the sample, roughly 94% were seen once. The sequencing here drew on peripheral blood, taken on day 0 of AZD1222 vaccination. The receptor was derived from an adult in good health. This chain links TRBV2 with TRBJ2-7; 9 bases fit TRBD2. The CDR3 bases are TGTGCCAGCAGTCGTCTCCTAGCGGGAACCTACGAGCAGTACTTC. This translates into CASSRLLAGTYEQYF.